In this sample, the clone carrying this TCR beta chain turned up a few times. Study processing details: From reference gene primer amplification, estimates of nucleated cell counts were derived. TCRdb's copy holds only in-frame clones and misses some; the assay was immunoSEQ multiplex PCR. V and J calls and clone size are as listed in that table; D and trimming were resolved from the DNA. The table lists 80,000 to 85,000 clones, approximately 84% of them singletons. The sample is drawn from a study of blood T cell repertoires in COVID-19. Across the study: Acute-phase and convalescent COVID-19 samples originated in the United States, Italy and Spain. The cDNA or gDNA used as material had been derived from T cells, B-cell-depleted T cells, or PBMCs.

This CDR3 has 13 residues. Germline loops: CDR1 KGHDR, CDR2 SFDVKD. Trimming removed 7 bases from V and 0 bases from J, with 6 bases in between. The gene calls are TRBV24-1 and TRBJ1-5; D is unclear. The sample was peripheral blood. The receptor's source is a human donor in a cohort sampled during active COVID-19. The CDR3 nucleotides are TGTGCCACCAGCGACTATAGCAATCAGCCCCAGCATTTT. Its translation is CATSDYSNQPQHF.